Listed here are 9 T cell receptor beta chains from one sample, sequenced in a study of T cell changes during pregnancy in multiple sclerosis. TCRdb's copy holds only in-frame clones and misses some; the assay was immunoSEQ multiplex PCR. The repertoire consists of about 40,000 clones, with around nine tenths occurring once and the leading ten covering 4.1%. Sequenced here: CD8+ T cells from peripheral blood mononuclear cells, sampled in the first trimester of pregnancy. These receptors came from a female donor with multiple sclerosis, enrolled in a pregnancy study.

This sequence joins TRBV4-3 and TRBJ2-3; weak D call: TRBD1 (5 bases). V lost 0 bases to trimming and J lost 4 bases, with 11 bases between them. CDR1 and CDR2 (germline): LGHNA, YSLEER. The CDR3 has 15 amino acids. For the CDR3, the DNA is TGCGCCAGCAGCCAAGATTGGGGCAGACCAGATACGCAGTATTTT. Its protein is CASSQDWGRPDTQYF.

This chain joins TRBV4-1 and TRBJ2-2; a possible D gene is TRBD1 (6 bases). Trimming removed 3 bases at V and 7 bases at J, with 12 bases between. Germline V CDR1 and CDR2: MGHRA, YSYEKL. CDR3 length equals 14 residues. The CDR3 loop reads CASSHPGASGELFF. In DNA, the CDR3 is TGCGCCAGCAGCCACCCAGGGGCGAGCGGGGAGCTGTTTTTT.

The CDR3: CASSQGTVYGYTF. CDR3 sequence (DNA): TGTGCCAGCAGCCAAGGGACAGTCTATGGCTACACCTTC. The chain joins TRBV4-2 to TRBJ1-2; TRBD1 is a possible D gene (6 bases). The ends were cut back, 1 base at V and 4 bases at J, with 7 bases in the middle. Germline-derived CDR1 and CDR2 are LGHNA and YNFKEQ. CDR3 length: 13 amino acids.

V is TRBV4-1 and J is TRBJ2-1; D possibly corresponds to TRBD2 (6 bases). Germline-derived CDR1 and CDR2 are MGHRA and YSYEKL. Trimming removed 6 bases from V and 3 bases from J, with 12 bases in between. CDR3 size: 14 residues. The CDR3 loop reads CASSIGGFYNEQFF. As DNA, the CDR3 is TGCGCCAGCAGTATCGGGGGATTCTACAATGAGCAGTTCTTC.

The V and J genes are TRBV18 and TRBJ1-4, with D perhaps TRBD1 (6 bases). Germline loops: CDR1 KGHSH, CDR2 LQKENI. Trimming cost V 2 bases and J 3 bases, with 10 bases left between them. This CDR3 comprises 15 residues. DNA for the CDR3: TGTGCCAGCTCACCAGCAGGGGCGGCTAATGAAAAACTGTTTTTT. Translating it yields CASSPAGAANEKLFF.

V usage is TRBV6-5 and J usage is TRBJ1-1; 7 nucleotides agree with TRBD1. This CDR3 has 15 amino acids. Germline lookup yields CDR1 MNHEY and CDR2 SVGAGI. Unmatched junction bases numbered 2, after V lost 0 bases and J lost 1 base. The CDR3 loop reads CASSYSNRGNTEAFF. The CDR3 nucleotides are TGTGCCAGCAGTTACTCGAACAGGGGGAACACTGAAGCTTTCTTT.

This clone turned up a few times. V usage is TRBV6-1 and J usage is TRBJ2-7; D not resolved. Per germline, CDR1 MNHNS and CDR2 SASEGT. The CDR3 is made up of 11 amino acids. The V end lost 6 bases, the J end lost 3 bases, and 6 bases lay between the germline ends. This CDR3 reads CASRAYYEQYF. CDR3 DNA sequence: TGTGCCAGCAGGGCTTACTACGAGCAGTACTTC.

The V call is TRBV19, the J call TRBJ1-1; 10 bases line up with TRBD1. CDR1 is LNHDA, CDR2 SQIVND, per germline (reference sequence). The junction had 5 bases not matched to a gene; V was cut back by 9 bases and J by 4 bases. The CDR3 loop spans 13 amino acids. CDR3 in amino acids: CASKDRGTTEAFF. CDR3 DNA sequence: TGTGCCAGCAAGGACAGGGGGACCACTGAAGCTTTCTTT.

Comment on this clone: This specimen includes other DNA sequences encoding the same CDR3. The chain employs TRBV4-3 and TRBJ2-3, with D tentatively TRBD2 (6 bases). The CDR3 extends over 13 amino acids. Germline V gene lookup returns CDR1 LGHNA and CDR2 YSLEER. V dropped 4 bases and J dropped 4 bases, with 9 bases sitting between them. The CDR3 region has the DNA TGCGCCAGCAGCCCGGAGGGGCCAGATACGCAGTATTTT. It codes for CASSPEGPDTQYF.